This is a list of T cell receptor beta chains from one sample in a study of T cell changes during pregnancy in multiple sclerosis. Data came from immunoSEQ multiplex PCR; TCRdb stores just in-frame clones and leaves some out. The data show around 23,000 clones, 85% to 95% seen once. Sequencing was performed on CD8+ T cells from peripheral blood mononuclear cells, taken in the third trimester of pregnancy. The origin of the receptors is a female donor with multiple sclerosis, enrolled in a pregnancy study. Each CDR3 is given without its conserved first and last residue.

v_gene	j_gene	CDR3aa
TRBV5-4	TRBJ1-3	ASSLQGASGNTIY
TRBV12-5	TRBJ1-3	ASGLGQGNGNTIY
TRBV28	TRBJ2-4	ASSEGGQGNIQY
TRBV6-6	TRBJ2-5	ASIDRGHETQY
TRBV15	TRBJ2-7	ATSRPSGGRDYEQY
TRBV9	TRBJ1-2	ASSVEGQAFYGYT
TRBV19	TRBJ2-5	ASSRSGRVQETQY
TRBV29-1	TRBJ2-7	SVVRQGENEQY
TRBV30	TRBJ2-6	AWGVGVIPSGANVLT
TRBV5-1	TRBJ1-2	ASSLGQGNYGYT
TRBV9	TRBJ2-3	ASSPSGGSGGADTQY
TRBV4-1	TRBJ1-2	ASSLSDFTGSGYT
TRBV27	TRBJ2-7	ASSSSRTTGAYYEQY
TRBV11-2	TRBJ2-3	ASSSIYGDTQY
TRBV13	TRBJ2-7	ASSDGLAGTYEQY
TRBV27	TRBJ2-1	ASSVAGEANHEQF
TRBV27	TRBJ1-4	ASSWDRGDEKLF
TRBV7-2	TRBJ1-1	ASSLERGPNTEAF
TRBV5-4	TRBJ1-1	ASSSGGGGTEAF
TRBV9	TRBJ2-7	ASSVAYRGAEQY
TRBV4-3	TRBJ1-1	ASSPLGQGVGEAF
TRBV27	TRBJ2-3	ASSLDTGSPSTDTQY
TRBV7-9	TRBJ2-2	ASSSGQGDTGELF
TRBV28	TRBJ2-7	ASRFSSGSKQY